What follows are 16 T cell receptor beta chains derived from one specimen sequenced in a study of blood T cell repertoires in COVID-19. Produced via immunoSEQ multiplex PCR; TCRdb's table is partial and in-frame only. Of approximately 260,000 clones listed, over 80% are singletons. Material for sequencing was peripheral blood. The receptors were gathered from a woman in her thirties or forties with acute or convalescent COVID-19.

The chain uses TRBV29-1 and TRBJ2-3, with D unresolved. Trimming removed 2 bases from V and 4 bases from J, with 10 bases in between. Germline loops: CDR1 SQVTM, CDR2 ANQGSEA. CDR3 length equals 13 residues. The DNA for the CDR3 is TGCAGCGTTGAACTTAGTGCGGCAGATACGCAGTATTTT. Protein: CSVELSAADTQYF.

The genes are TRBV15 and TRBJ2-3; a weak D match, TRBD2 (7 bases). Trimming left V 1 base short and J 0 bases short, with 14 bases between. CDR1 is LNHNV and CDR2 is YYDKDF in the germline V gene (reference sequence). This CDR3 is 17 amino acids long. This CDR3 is CATSRVGGGHSTDTQYF. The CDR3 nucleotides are TGTGCCACCAGCAGAGTAGGCGGGGGCCATAGCACAGATACGCAGTATTTT. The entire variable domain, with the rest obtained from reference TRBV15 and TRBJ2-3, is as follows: DAMVIQNPRYQVTQFGKPVTLSCSQTLNHNVMYWYQQKSSQAPKLLFHYYDKDFNNEADTPDNFQSRRPNTSFCFLDIRSPGLGDTAMYLCATSRVGGGHSTDTQYFGPGTRLTVL.

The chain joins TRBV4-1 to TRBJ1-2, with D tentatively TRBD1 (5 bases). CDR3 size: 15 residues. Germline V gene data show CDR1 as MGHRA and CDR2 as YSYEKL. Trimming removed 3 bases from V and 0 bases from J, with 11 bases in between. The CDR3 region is CASSHSTAANYGYTF. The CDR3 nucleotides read TGCGCCAGCAGCCATTCGACAGCCGCTAACTATGGCTACACCTTC.

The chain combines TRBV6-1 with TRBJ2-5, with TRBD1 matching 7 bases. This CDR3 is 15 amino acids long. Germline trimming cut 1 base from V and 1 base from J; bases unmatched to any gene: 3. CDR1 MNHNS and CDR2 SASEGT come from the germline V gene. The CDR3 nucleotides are TGTGCCAGCAGTGAAGGGGCAGGGGGCCAAGAGACCCAGTACTTC. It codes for CASSEGAGGQETQYF.

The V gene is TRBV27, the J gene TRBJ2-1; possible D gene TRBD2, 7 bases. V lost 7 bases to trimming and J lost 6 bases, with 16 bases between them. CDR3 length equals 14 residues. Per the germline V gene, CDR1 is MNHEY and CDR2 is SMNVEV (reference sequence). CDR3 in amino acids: CASTNGGGGNEQFF. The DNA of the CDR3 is TGTGCCAGCACCAACGGGGGAGGGGGCAATGAGCAGTTCTTC.

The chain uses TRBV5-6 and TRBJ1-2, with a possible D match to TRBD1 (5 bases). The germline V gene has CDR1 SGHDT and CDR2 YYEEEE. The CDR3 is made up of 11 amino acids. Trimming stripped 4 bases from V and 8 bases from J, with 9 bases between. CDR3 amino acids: CASSGGEGYTF. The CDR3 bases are TGTGCCAGCAGCGGAGGGGAAGGCTACACCTTC.

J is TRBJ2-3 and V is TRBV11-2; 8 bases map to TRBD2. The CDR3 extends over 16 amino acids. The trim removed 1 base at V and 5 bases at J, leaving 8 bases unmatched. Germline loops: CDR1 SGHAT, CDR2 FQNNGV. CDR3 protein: CASSLASSGGRDTQYF. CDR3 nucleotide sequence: TGTGCCAGCAGCTTAGCGTCCAGCGGGGGTCGAGATACGCAGTATTTT.

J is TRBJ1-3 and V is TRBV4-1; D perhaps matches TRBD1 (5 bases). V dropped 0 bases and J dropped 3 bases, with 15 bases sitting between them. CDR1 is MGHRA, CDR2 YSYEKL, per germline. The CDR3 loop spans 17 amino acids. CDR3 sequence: CASSQDGHPAGGNTIYF. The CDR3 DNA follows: TGCGCCAGCAGCCAAGACGGACACCCAGCAGGTGGAAACACCATATATTTT.

This CDR3 is CASSPGRGPTDTQYF. The DNA of the CDR3 is TGTGCCAGCTCACCGGGGCGGGGACCCACAGATACGCAGTATTTT. This sequence joins TRBV18 and TRBJ2-3, with a tentative D call TRBD2 (6 bases). Germline CDR1 is KGHSH and CDR2 is LQKENI. The CDR3 has 15 amino acids. V gave up 3 bases and J gave up 2 bases, with 12 bases separating them.

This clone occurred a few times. In nucleotides, the CDR3 is TGTGCCAGCAGCCTGATAGGGGTCGAAGCTTTCTTT. This translates into CASSLIGVEAFF. This chain joins TRBV5-5 and TRBJ1-1, with D perhaps matching TRBD1 (5 bases). V gave up 4 bases and J gave up 8 bases, with 12 bases separating them. The CDR3 runs 12 residues. Germline CDR1 and CDR2: SGHKS and YYEKEE (reference sequence).

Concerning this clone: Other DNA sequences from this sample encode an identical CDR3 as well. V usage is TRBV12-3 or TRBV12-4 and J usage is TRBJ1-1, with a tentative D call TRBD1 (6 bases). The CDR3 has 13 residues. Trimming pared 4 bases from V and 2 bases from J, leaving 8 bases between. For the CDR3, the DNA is TGTGCCAGCAGTTCGACAGGTAACACTGAAGCTTTCTTT. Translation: CASSSTGNTEAFF.

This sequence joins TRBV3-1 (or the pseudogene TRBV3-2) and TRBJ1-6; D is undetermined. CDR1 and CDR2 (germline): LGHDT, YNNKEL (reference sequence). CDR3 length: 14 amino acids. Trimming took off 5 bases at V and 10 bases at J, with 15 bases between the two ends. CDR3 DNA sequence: TGTGCCAGCAGCTCCACAGAGGGCAGGTCACCCCTCCACTTT. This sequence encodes CASSSTEGRSPLHF.

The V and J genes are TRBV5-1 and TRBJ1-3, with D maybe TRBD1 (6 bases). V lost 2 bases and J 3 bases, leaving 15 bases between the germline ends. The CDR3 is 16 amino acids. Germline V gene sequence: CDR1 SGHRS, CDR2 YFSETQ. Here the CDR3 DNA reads TGCGCCAGCAGCTTACTGGGTGGGGGCGTTGGAAACACCATATATTTT. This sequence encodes CASSLLGGGVGNTIYF.

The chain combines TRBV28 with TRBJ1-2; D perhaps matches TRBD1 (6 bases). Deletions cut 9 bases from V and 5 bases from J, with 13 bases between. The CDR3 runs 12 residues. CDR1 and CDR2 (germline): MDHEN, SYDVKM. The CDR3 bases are TGTGCCAGTGCTCAGACAGGATATGGCTACACCTTC. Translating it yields CASAQTGYGYTF.

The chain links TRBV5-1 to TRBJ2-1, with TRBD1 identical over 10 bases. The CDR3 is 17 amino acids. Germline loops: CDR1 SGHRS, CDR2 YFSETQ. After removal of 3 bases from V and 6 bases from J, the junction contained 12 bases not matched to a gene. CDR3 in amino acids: CASSSSRTGQGINEQFF. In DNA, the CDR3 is TGCGCCAGCAGCTCGAGTCGGACGGGACAGGGGATCAATGAGCAGTTCTTC.

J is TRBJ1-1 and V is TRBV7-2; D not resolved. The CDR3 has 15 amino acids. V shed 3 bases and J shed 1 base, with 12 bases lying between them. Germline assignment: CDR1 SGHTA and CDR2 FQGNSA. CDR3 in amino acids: CASSFGVSRNTEAFF. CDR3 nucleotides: TGTGCCAGCAGCTTCGGGGTCTCAAGGAACACTGAAGCTTTCTTT.